The sequence of this T cell receptor beta chain was determined in a study of STAT5B mutations in CD4+ large granular lymphocyte leukemia. The overall study: Among healthy donors, a particular HLA allele went with more CDR3 'QG' motifs. General study results and limits: Around 25% of private leukemic clonotypes occurred rarely in other patients' non-leukemic repertoires. 8/27 top patient clones versus 2/35 control clones were TRBV06-family.

In the case of this clone: Its specificity is not known.

From germline, CDR1 is MNHNS and CDR2 SASEGT. The ends were cut back, 3 bases at V and 6 bases at J, with 14 bases in the middle. The length of the CDR3 is 15 residues. In the authors' methods: The detection floor for productive clonotype frequency was 2.59 x 10-5. Assay used: immunoSEQ multiplex PCR; TCRdb lists only in-frame clones, some missing. V and J calls and clone size are as listed in that table; D and trimming were resolved from the DNA. The sample includes 28,000 or so clones, approximately 84% of them seen just once. The TCR sequence derives from a human donor in good health. The chain has TRBV6-1 and TRBJ2-2; D possibly corresponds to TRBD2 (7 bases). Sequencing was done on a sample of CD4+ T cells from blood buffy coats. The CDR3 loop reads CASSDLGGAAGELFF. Written as DNA, the CDR3 is TGTGCCAGCAGTGATTTAGGGGGGGCGGCCGGGGAGCTGTTTTTT.